The 7 T cell receptor beta chains listed next were all sequenced from one sample in a study of cytomegalovirus exposure and HLA in healthy donors. PCR amplification relied on 60 Vbeta primers (plus 13 Jbeta primers). The method was immunoSEQ multiplex PCR; TCRdb's version includes in-frame clones alone and lacks a portion of them. This sample has roughly 140,000 clones, with 82% found just once. Sequenced: PBMCs. All receptors derive from a man aged 30 to 45 in good health and CMV-seropositive.

This chain uses TRBV15 with TRBJ2-7; TRBD2 is a possible D gene (6 bases). From germline, CDR1 is LNHNV and CDR2 YYDKDF (reference sequence). The CDR3 is made up of 15 amino acids. With 0 bases removed from V and 4 bases from J, the gap between germline ends came to 13 bases. CDR3 sequence reads: CATSREAGTVYEQYF. The CDR3 nucleotides are TGTGCCACCAGCAGAGAGGCGGGGACCGTATACGAGCAGTACTTC.

In its sample, this clone was seen once. The chain uses TRBV7-9 and TRBJ2-1, with TRBD2 identical over 8 bases. Germline-derived CDR1 and CDR2 are SEHNR and FQNEAQ (reference sequence). V shed 5 bases, J shed 0 bases, and the junction held 3 bases outside the gene matches. The CDR3 length is 15 residues. The CDR3 DNA reads TGTGCCAGCAGCACTAGCGGTAGCTCCTACAATGAGCAGTTCTTC. Encoded protein: CASSTSGSSYNEQFF.

The rearrangement links TRBV12-5 to TRBJ1-1, with a possible D match to TRBD1 (5 bases). Germline CDR1 and CDR2: LGHNT and FRNRAP. The length of the CDR3 is 12 residues. Deletions cut 1 base from V and 6 bases from J, with 6 bases between. Here the CDR3 DNA reads TGTGCTAGTGGTTTGGGACAGTCTGAAGCTTTCTTT. Its protein is CASGLGQSEAFF.

This rearrangement joins TRBV28 to TRBJ1-6; D possibly corresponds to TRBD1 (6 bases). The CDR3 has 12 residues. V was cut by 9 bases and J by 7 bases, with 10 bases left in between. Germline CDR1 reads MDHEN; CDR2 reads SYDVKM. The CDR3 here is CASGRGNSPLHF. CDR3 in DNA: TGTGCCAGTGGGAGGGGGAATTCACCCCTCCACTTT.

V gene TRBV2 combines with J gene TRBJ2-1; no reliable D call. The CDR3 has 13 amino acids. CDR1 and CDR2 from the germline V gene are SNHLY and FYNNEI. V gave up 2 bases and J gave up 9 bases, with 11 bases separating them. The chain's CDR3 is CASSEFPTIEQFF. The CDR3 nucleotides read TGTGCCAGCAGTGAATTCCCAACAATTGAGCAGTTCTTC.

This clone has a handful of counts. This chain joins TRBV30 and TRBJ1-1; TRBD1 might be the D (5 bases). Germline V CDR1 and CDR2: GTSNPN, SVGIG (reference sequence). CDR3 length equals 13 residues. Trimming took 1 base from V and 4 from J, leaving 10 bases between them. CDR3 sequence reads: CAWSEGVGTEAFF. In nucleotides, the CDR3 is TGTGCCTGGAGTGAAGGGGTGGGCACTGAAGCTTTCTTT.

The V and J genes are TRBV7-9 and TRBJ1-6, with 8 positions matching TRBD1. Germline lookup yields CDR1 SEHNR and CDR2 FQNEAQ (reference sequence). Losses at the gene ends were 5 bases for V and 7 bases for J; bases not matched to a gene: 10. This CDR3 spans 16 amino acids. CDR3 loop: CASSDAVRGQNSPLHF. The CDR3 DNA reads as TGTGCCAGCAGCGACGCTGTCAGGGGGCAAAATTCACCCCTCCACTTT.